The 16 T cell receptor beta chains listed next were all sequenced from one sample in a study of cytomegalovirus exposure and HLA in healthy donors. Use of 60 Vbeta and 13 Jbeta primers characterized the PCR. The protocol was immunoSEQ multiplex PCR, while the TCRdb copy is restricted to in-frame clones and leaves out a portion. This table has under 200,000 clones, 60% to 80% appearing once. The sequencing sample was made of PBMCs. All receptors come from a man in his 60s in good health and CMV-seronegative.

The chain joins TRBV4-3 to TRBJ2-1; 11 nucleotides match TRBD2. V dropped 2 bases and J dropped 0; count of bases not matched to a gene: 3. Germline CDR1 reads LGHNA; CDR2 reads YSLEER. There are 17 residues in the CDR3. The DNA for the CDR3 is TGCGCCAGCAGCCAATCGACTAGCGGGGCCTCCTACAATGAGCAGTTCTTC. The encoded protein is CASSQSTSGASYNEQFF.

In this sample, this clone turned up once. V gene TRBV5-1 combines with J gene TRBJ2-2; D gene unclear. This CDR3 contains 18 residues. Between the trimmed V and J ends, which lost 7 bases and 2 bases, there was a span of 24 bases. Germline lookup yields CDR1 SGHRS and CDR2 YFSETQ. The DNA of the CDR3 is TGCGCCAGCGGTTCGTCAACAGAAGAAAGTTCCAACACCGGGGAGCTGTTTTTT. The encoded protein is CASGSSTEESSNTGELFF. Combining the CDR3 with reference TRBV5-1 and TRBJ2-2 gives the whole variable domain KAGVTQTPRYLIKTRGQQVTLSCSPISGHRSVSWYQQTPGQGLQFLFEYFSETQRNKGNFPGRFSGRQFSNSRSEMNVSTLELGDSALYLCASGSSTEESSNTGELFFGEGSRLTVL.

The rearrangement uses TRBV7-8 and TRBJ2-2; 7 bases match TRBD2. After removal of 5 bases from V and 0 bases from J, the junction contained 3 bases not matched to a gene. CDR3 length equals 15 residues. CDR1 is SGHVS and CDR2 is FQNEAQ in the germline V gene. CDR3 sequence reads: CASSPGRANTGELFF. CDR3 DNA sequence: TGTGCCAGCAGCCCGGGGAGGGCGAACACCGGGGAGCTGTTTTTT. The complete variable domain, with remaining parts taken from reference TRBV7-8 and TRBJ2-2, reads GAGVSQSPRYKVAKRGQDVALRCDPISGHVSLFWYQQALGQGPEFLTYFQNEAQLDKSGLPSDRFFAERPEGSVSTLKIQRTQQEDSAVYLCASSPGRANTGELFFGEGSRLTVL.

The rearrangement joins TRBV7-2 to TRBJ1-1; 8 bases are shared with TRBD1. This CDR3 comprises 14 residues. V lost 2 bases and J lost 10; bases outside the gene matches: 9. Germline CDR1 SGHTA, CDR2 FQGNSA. The CDR3 loop reads CASSLQGANRGAFF. CDR3 nucleotide sequence: TGTGCCAGCAGCTTACAGGGGGCTAATCGAGGAGCTTTCTTT.

The genes are TRBV7-2 and TRBJ2-3, with 12 positions matching TRBD2. Trimming took 5 bases from V and 2 from J; bases not matched to a gene: 2. This CDR3 spans 15 amino acids. The germline V gene encodes CDR1 SGHTA and CDR2 FQGNSA. The chain's CDR3 is CASSRTSGNTDTQYF. CDR3 DNA: TGTGCCAGCAGCCGGACTAGCGGGAACACAGATACGCAGTATTTT.

This rearrangement joins TRBV6-5 to TRBJ1-4, with 7 bases matching TRBD1. The CDR3 is made up of 14 amino acids. V shed 5 bases, J shed 3 bases, and the junction held 3 bases outside the gene matches. Germline V CDR1 and CDR2: MNHEY, SVGAGI. Here the CDR3 DNA reads TGTGCCAGCAGTGACAGGGCTGCTAATGAAAAACTGTTTTTT. This encodes CASSDRAANEKLFF.

The chain has TRBV28 and TRBJ2-1, with 9 nucleotides matching TRBD1. The CDR3 totals 15 residues. V lost 6 bases, J lost 6 bases, and 9 bases stayed unmatched. Germline values: CDR1 MDHEN, CDR2 SYDVKM. The CDR3 here is CASSSRDRVANEQFF. The CDR3, as DNA: TGTGCCAGCAGCTCTCGGGACAGGGTTGCCAATGAGCAGTTCTTC.

The V call is TRBV2, the J call TRBJ2-1; 7 bases agree with TRBD2. Germline V gives CDR1 SNHLY, CDR2 FYNNEI. This CDR3 has 14 residues. V was pared by 2 bases and J by 9 bases, with 7 bases of the junction left unmatched. The CDR3 DNA sequence: TGTGCCAGCAGTGAAATGTGGGGGGGAATTGAGCAGTTCTTC. It encodes CASSEMWGGIEQFF.

The V call is TRBV27, the J call TRBJ2-7; TRBD2 is a possible D gene (5 bases). V dropped 4 bases and J dropped 0 bases, with 16 bases sitting between them. The CDR3 has 16 amino acids. CDR1 is MNHEY and CDR2 is SMNVEV in the germline V gene (reference sequence). The CDR3 sequence: CASSSQTTTSSYEQYF. As DNA, the CDR3 is TGTGCCAGCAGTTCCCAAACGACCACTAGCTCCTACGAGCAGTACTTC.

The chain uses TRBV7-7 and TRBJ1-3, with D perhaps TRBD1 (6 bases). With 5 bases removed from V and 0 bases from J, the gap between germline ends came to 11 bases. The CDR3 is 15 residues long. Germline V gives CDR1 SSHAT, CDR2 FNYEAQ (reference sequence). The CDR3 region is CASSRNRDSGNTIYF. The CDR3 DNA is TGTGCCAGCAGCCGGAACAGGGACTCTGGAAACACCATATATTTT.

The sample holds a few counts of this clone. The chain employs TRBV18 and TRBJ1-1; D may be TRBD1 (6 bases). Trimming removed 3 bases from V and 3 bases from J, with 8 bases in between. Germline values: CDR1 KGHSH, CDR2 LQKENI. The CDR3 covers 13 residues. CDR3 in amino acids: CASSPNRDTEAFF. CDR3 coding DNA: TGTGCCAGCTCACCCAACAGGGACACTGAAGCTTTCTTT. Full variable domain (rest looked up from reference TRBV18 and TRBJ1-1): NAGVMQNPRHLVRRRGQEARLRCSPMKGHSHVYWYRQLPEEGLKFMVYLQKENIIDESGMPKERFSAEFPKEGPSILRIQQVVRGDSAAYFCASSPNRDTEAFFGQGTRLTVV.

The CDR3, as DNA: TGTGCCAGCAGTTTACGGGAGGGCCTCGGCGAGCAGTTCTTC. Protein product: CASSLREGLGEQFF. The V gene is TRBV27, the J gene TRBJ2-1; 8 bases fit TRBD2. CDR3 size: 14 residues. The J segment lost 10 bases and the V segment lost 2 bases, leaving 7 bases of the junction unmatched. Per the germline V gene, CDR1 is MNHEY and CDR2 is SMNVEV (reference sequence).

This sequence joins TRBV29-1 and TRBJ1-1; 7 bases fit TRBD1. Germline-derived CDR1 and CDR2 are SQVTM and ANQGSEA. CDR3 length equals 12 residues. V was pared by 6 bases and J by 9 bases, with 10 bases of the junction left unmatched. The CDR3 DNA reads as TGCAGCGTATCTGACAGGGCGGTTAAAGCTTTCTTT. Translated: CSVSDRAVKAFF.

This sequence joins TRBV18 and TRBJ1-2, with no clear D. V was trimmed by 4 bases and J by 3 bases, leaving 9 bases between them. Germline CDR1 reads KGHSH; CDR2 reads LQKENI. This CDR3 spans 13 amino acids. The CDR3 DNA follows: TGTGCCAGCTCACGGTGGGGAGACTATGGCTACACCTTC. Translated: CASSRWGDYGYTF.

This chain links TRBV5-6 with TRBJ2-1; tentative D call: TRBD1 (5 bases). The CDR3 is 15 residues long. CDR1 and CDR2 (germline): SGHDT, YYEEEE. V dropped 1 base and J dropped 2 bases, with 10 bases sitting between them. DNA for the CDR3: TGTGCCAGCAGCTTGATCCAGACAGCCTACAATGAGCAGTTCTTC. Its translation is CASSLIQTAYNEQFF.

The V gene is TRBV6-5, the J gene TRBJ2-7, with D possibly TRBD2 on 5 matching bases. Germline CDR1 is MNHEY and CDR2 is SVGAGI. The V end lost 5 bases, the J end lost 7 bases, and 12 bases lay between the germline ends. This CDR3 has 12 amino acids. Here the CDR3 DNA reads TGTGCCAGCAGTAAGGGAGTAGGTGAGCAGTACTTC. It is translated as CASSKGVGEQYF.